Described below is a single T cell receptor beta chain sequence and its context. Only a few counts were recorded for this clonotype. Its antigen is not yet known. No base quality information exists; no much larger clone differs at one position. This record belongs to a study of blood T cells in healthy people across ages (dated by TCRdb to between 2015 and 2017). Background for the entire study: In model experiments, template switching captured about one uniquely barcoded TCR beta cDNA molecule for every two T cells. Two additional independent replicas of 1 million unique cDNA reads from the same blood draw were analyzed for two donors (one aged 18 to 30 and one aged 80 or older). The donors were split into four age groups: young (average around 16 years), middle-aged (around 40), aged (over 55) and long-lived (over 75). To avoid experimental bias, donors of different ages were spread randomly across the sequencing lanes. Using deep sequencing normalized with unique cDNA molecular identifiers, the study measured how TCR beta repertoire diversity changes with age.

Systemically healthy Caucasian individuals from Russia, around 39 in total and aged roughly 6 to 100 years, were included as donors. Approximately 10 milliliters of peripheral blood were collected from each donor into EDTA-treated Vacutainer tubes. Ficoll-Paque density-gradient centrifugation was used to isolate PBMCs, with at least 7 million per sample. Trizol reagent was used to extract total RNA from the PBMCs, yielding at least 5.5 micrograms per sample. Naive CD45RAhigh/CD27high T cell percentages were measured by flow cytometry on a PBMC aliquot from every donor. Library preparation used 5' RACE. A second PCR of roughly 6 to 11 cycles was run with a J-beta primer mix and a sample-barcoded 5' primer. A unique molecular identifier was introduced onto each TCR beta cDNA molecule by a template-switch 5' adaptor carrying 12 random nucleotides. Each sample yielded at least 3 million CDR3-containing paired-end reads. The Mint cDNA synthesis kit, primed by a TRBC-specific oligonucleotide, was used to synthesize first-strand cDNA from all RNA. All cDNA was treated with uracil-DNA glycosylase and then went through a first 18-cycle PCR with the universal primers M1SS and BC2_uni_R. The original methods were these. Each sample was normalized by randomly selecting 1 million high-quality reads, each carrying a distinct molecular identifier. Reads sharing molecular identifiers were discarded rather than binned into consensus sequences. CDR3 identification, clonotype clustering and error correction used MiTCR with a Q25 quality threshold and the strictest error-elimination algorithm. A nonparametric unseen species model with Euler transformation was used to estimate a lower bound on total TCR beta diversity. The public reads were quality trimmed at Q25 with fastp and then assembled into clones with MiXCR by TCRdb, keeping productive beta chains. Rows are unified per CDR3 protein, each entry keeping the most common DNA and genes. The V and J calls come from TCRdb's annotation, not from the publication. The sample data list approximately 1,700,000 distinct CDR3 sequences, and about two fifths of these were observed just once. The top ten hold under 30% of the sample.

CDR1 and CDR2 were assigned from the germline V gene as SGHTA and FQGNSA. Trimming leaves V shorter by 1 base and J shorter by 5 bases, with the junction holding 13 bases beyond the gene matches. From cysteine to phenylalanine, the CDR3 is 17 amino acids long. The CDR3 DNA has 51 bases and is translated from base 1. Study-wide conclusions, independent of this receptor: Compared with the aged group, more naive CD4+ T cells, fewer expanded clones and increased TCR diversity were shown by the long-lived group, suggesting age selection. Observed TCR beta diversity correlated strongly with the percentage of naive T cells measured by flow cytometry. Because donor CMV infection status was unknown, age-related changes in expanded clonotypes were potentially confounded. Conclusive comparison of naive and antigen-experienced compartments was prevented by the profiling of bulk unsorted PBMCs. Observed TCR beta diversity per million T cells fell roughly linearly with age, and a significant reduction was already apparent by age around 40. Estimates of total diversity based on one million sequenced T cells were regarded as lower bounds and as underestimates.

Rearrangement joined TRBV7-2 to TRBJ1-2; 7 bases in between match TRBD1. This clonotype was obtained from a human donor in good health. Sequencing was performed on blood. The DNA sequence is given as TGTGCCAGCAGCTTAGGGTGGGGACAGCTTCTTGCATATGGCTACACCTTC. This is translated as CASSLGWGQLLAYGYTF.